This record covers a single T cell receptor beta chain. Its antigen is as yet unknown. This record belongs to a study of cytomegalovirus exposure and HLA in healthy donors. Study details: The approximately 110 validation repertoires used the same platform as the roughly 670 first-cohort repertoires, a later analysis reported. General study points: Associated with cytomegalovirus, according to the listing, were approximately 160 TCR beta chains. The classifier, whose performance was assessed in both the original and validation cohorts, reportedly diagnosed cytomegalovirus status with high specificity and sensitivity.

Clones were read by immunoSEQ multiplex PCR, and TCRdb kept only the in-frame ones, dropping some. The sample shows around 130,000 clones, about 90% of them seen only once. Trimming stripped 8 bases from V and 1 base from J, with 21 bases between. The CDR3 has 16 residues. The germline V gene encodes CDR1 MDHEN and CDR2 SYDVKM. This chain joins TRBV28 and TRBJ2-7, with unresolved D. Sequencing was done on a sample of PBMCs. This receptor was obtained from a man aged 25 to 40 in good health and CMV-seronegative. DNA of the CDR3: TGTGCCAGCTCCCCGGTGGGTTACAGCCTTTCCTACGAGCAGTACTTC. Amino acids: CASSPVGYSLSYEQYF.